In its sample, the clone carrying this T cell receptor beta chain was seen a few times. Reverse transcription of all isolated RNA meant that expressed TCRB transcripts were sequenced. The table came from immunoSEQ multiplex PCR; TCRdb's copy has only in-frame clones and leaves some out. The sample lists approximately 140,000 clones; approximately 9.8% were seen once. This sample is part of a study of beta chain features in type 1 diabetes. V lost 3 bases to trimming and J lost 5 bases, with 9 bases between them. CDR3 size: 13 residues. Germline-derived CDR1 and CDR2 are KGHSH and LQKENI. V and J are TRBV18 and TRBJ2-3, with a tentative D call TRBD1 (6 bases). The sample consisted of central memory CD4+ T cells from blood. The sequence came from a middle-aged woman in good health. The CDR3 loop reads CASSPSRGDTQYF. DNA of the CDR3: TGTGCCAGCTCACCGAGCAGGGGAGATACGCAGTATTTT.